This T cell receptor (beta chain) was identified in a study of cytomegalovirus exposure and HLA in healthy donors (dated by TCRdb to about 2017). About the full investigation: An earlier analysis of some 600 of the donors reported 276 Gb of sequence data and 100 million to 120 million unique TCR beta sequences obtained from around 170 million T cells. The aim of the study was to test whether cataloging public T cell receptors could identify signatures of past pathogen exposure. All discovery cohort repertoires had been generated on a single sequencing platform. Class I and class II HLA loci were covered by the typing at four-digit resolution. Donor age, sex, ethnicity and CMV serostatus were compiled alongside the repertoire data. Typing coverage varied by locus: about 620-640 donors for A, B, C, DRB1 and DQB1; roughly 520 for DQA1; 600 to 610 for DPA1; 450 to 480 for DPB1. On average, approximately 250,000 unique TCR beta nucleotide sequences were sequenced per donor among several hundred genotyped donors of the cohort, with roughly 18% of those sequences being non-productive. Approximately 300 gigabases of sequencing data and tens of millions of unique TCR sequences were included in an early release covering under 650 HLA-typed donors. A later genetic analysis used genome-wide SNP genotypes for about 60% of the roughly 700 donors, treating that subset as a discovery cohort. The study used immunosequencing to profile the T cell repertoires of approximately 690 subjects and linked those repertoires to cytomegalovirus serostatus. In the later analysis, no new phenotypic data were used to find candidate immune exposures; instead, reliance was placed on TCR beta sequences and their occurrence across donors. The study combined high-throughput TCR immunosequencing, statistical association of individual TCRs with disease status, and machine learning to predict cytomegalovirus infection status. Roughly 5 DR-DQ haplotypes were treated as single units for association and clustering because of strong linkage in the cohort. An earlier analysis of more than 450 of the donors used high-throughput TCR beta sequencing to judge whether each TCR beta V gene segment behaved as functional or pseudogenic. Besides the first cohort of roughly 660 subjects, a separate validation cohort made up of over a hundred different subjects was used. Of the 300 to 500 genotyped donors, 65% to 90% were placed in the genetic ancestry cluster associated with self-reported Caucasian donors. A later analysis re-examined previously published TCR beta repertoires from about 670 donors and added high-resolution HLA genotyping to investigate patterns of TCR occurrence. General study outcomes and caveats: A later analysis reported that several top co-occurrence clusters appeared linked to parvovirus B19, influenza, CMV and Epstein-Barr virus. In vitro tests confirmed that three of the cytomegalovirus-associated TCR beta chains recognize cytomegalovirus antigens. A further reported finding was that TCR beta sequences accurately predicted the HLA-A and HLA-B alleles for most subjects in the first cohort. Roughly uniform sequencing depth across donors was assumed in presence/absence analyses, although this assumption may not hold. Immune exposure information for the cohort was limited to CMV serostatus. Linkage disequilibrium might explain the correlated functional status among segregating V segments, but an unknown experimental factor could not be excluded. In an earlier analysis of about 600 of the donors, most TCR beta V segments appeared in productive rearrangements about 87% or about 30% of the time, broadly matching IMGT annotations. A cluster of highly shared sequence variants was judged likely to be a technical artifact of the sequencing pipeline. Most CMV-associated TCR beta chains appeared to be HLA-restricted in a later analysis, and the HLA associations seemed to be driven largely by CMV exposure. Over 15 rarely observed V segments, including chromosome 9 orphons, were excluded from the earlier analysis of some 590 of the donors because counts were too low. A later analysis found that TCR association rates varied across HLA loci, with DRB1 alleles showing the most associated TCRs and HLA-C alleles the fewest. Compared with equally common non-associated chains, HLA-associated TCR beta chains in a later analysis were more clonally expanded and had lower generation probabilities. Because HLA typing was missing for some donors at each locus, association tests included only the typed subset. When HLA alleles, especially DR and DQ, strongly co-occurred, attributing TCR associations to individual alleles was difficult. An association between a missense DCLRE1C variant and V-gene and J-gene trimming of TCR beta chains was found in a later genetic analysis and replicated in an independent cohort. It was suggested by the authors that the approach could potentially be generalized to other disease states and immunological phenotypes. Compared with the roughly 700-donor mean, donors in an Asian-associated ancestry cluster had fewer N-insertions in productive TCRs, according to a later genetic analysis. In this cohort, only TCR beta chains were sequenced, and detectable features were limited by the absence of alpha or paired-chain data. Because the 87-base-pair reads could not distinguish some IMGT-functional V segments, including TRBV6-2 and TRBV6-3, those segments were excluded. The study gave a list of roughly 150 TCR beta chains associated with cytomegalovirus. While some public TCRs were present in many individuals, most TCR sequences turned up only very rarely across donors. In a later analysis, around 15,000 TCR beta sequences were associated with specific HLA alleles at a false discovery rate of 0.05. Cytomegalovirus status was reported to be diagnosed by the classifier with high specificity and sensitivity in both the original and validation cohorts.

The cohort was made up of around 720 healthy bone marrow donors. At the time of sampling, every cohort member was nominally healthy, though immune exposures that went unrecorded were likely present. The donor tested CMV seropositive and was one of the 289 seropositive cohort members. Every donor gave a peripheral blood sample, and the peripheral blood mononuclear cells from that sample were used for TCR beta sequencing. The Qiagen DNeasy Blood Extraction Kit was used to extract genomic DNA from the blood cell samples. As for this clone: The clone's antigen remains unknown. No per-base quality is available; no much larger clone lies one base away.

Library generation was performed with the immunoSEQ multiplex PCR assay. For the multiplex PCR, a mixture combining 60 forward primers for TCR Vbeta segments and 13 reverse primers for TCR Jbeta segments was used. The CDR3 region of rearranged TCR beta genes was amplified from genomic DNA with a multiplex PCR assay. The amplified TCR beta libraries were sequenced on the Illumina HiSeq System as 87-base-pair reads. Under the source paper's analysis protocol: In a later analysis, approximately 74 million unique TCR beta chains were counted across the 650 to 700 repertoires, and roughly 10 million of these chains were shared by at least two donors. To remove PCR and sequencing errors, raw reads were error-corrected and collapsed into unique sequences using a nearest-neighbor algorithm that merged closely related sequences. CDR3 sequences were aligned to IMGT reference sequences to assign V, D and J gene segments. Each retained sequence needed at least a six-nucleotide match to both a V gene segment and a J gene segment. Rearrangements were called productive when the CDR3 lacked stop codons and stayed in frame with V and J; all others were non-productive. Following IMGT convention, CDR3 was defined as the stretch from the second conserved V-encoded cysteine to the conserved J-encoded phenylalanine. In an earlier analysis of around 570 of the donors, sequences lacking an unambiguous match to a single V gene segment were excluded. An earlier analysis of 587 of the donors classified V segments as functional when productive rearrangements were above 56.7% and as segregating when the standard deviation between donors was above 5%. A statistical classification framework was developed to diagnose cytomegalovirus status using the catalog of TCR beta chain sequences. A later analysis assigned V and J genes by comparing TCR nucleotide sequences with IMGT/GENE-DB human TR gene sequences. The TCRdist pipeline was used in a later analysis to assign CDR3 sequences and most-parsimonious VDJ recombination scenarios. In a later analysis, each TCR beta chain was defined by its CDR3 amino acid sequence together with its V-gene family, and reads without a unique V-gene family were excluded. To address suspected cross-contamination and a sequencing artifact, a later analysis removed 550 to 750 highly shared, low-generation-probability nucleotide sequences. For each public chain, a later analysis derived a clonal expansion index from normalized ranks of inferred template counts within each repertoire. A later analysis computed generation probabilities with a VDJ recombination model fitted to out-of-frame rearrangements, and checked the results against IGoR. A later analysis scored TCR-TCR, TCR-HLA and TCR-CMV co-occurrence with hypergeometric tests, applying a repertoire-size bias correction to TCR pairs. False discovery rates were estimated in a later analysis by permuting HLA or CMV assignments 20 times. A later analysis grouped co-occurring TCRs with DBSCAN, adding TCRdist sequence similarity when clustering within HLA-allele-positive subsets. For co-occurrence clustering, repertoires with fewer than 30,000 or more than 120,000 public chains were excluded, along with 4 to 6 repertoires with anomalous nucleotide sharing. TCRdb limited this immuneACCESS table to in-frame rearrangements with V and J called. A share of clones is missing; checked studies link under half to unresolved V genes, and the rest is unexplained. V, J and clone size are taken as reported in that table, and D and trimming were inferred from the DNA itself. In all, the sample holds roughly 120,000 clones, and 55% to 75% of those were seen once. The ten largest clonotypes hold 1.6% of the sample.

The junction shows trimming of 3 bases on V and 3 bases on J, and the gene matches do not reach 3 bases of it. CDR1 is given as SGDLS and CDR2 as YYNGEE, both from the germline V gene. The CDR3 runs 14 residues from the cysteine to the phenylalanine. The only DNA kept is the CDR3, 42 bases in frame from the first base. The TCR was taken from a man aged 25 to 40 in good health and CMV-seropositive. This sequence uses TRBV9 and TRBJ2-7, and 10 junctional nucleotides match TRBD2. Sequenced input: PBMCs. The DNA reads as follows: TGTGCCAGCAGCGAGGGACTAGCGCACTACGAGCAGTACTTC. Its product reads: CASSEGLAHYEQYF.